The 21 T cell receptor beta chains given below trace back to one sample, sequenced in a study of blood T cell repertoires in COVID-19. Only in-frame clones appear in the TCRdb table, and some are missing; sequencing was by immunoSEQ multiplex PCR. The table has 220,000 or so clones, around 86% seen once; the top ten hold 10% to 13%. The specimen was peripheral blood. These receptors were taken from a woman aged 50 to 60 with COVID-19, enrolled during active disease.

The chain combines TRBV7-6 with TRBJ1-1, with 7 bases that match TRBD1. Germline V gene lookup returns CDR1 SGHVS and CDR2 FNYEAQ. The CDR3 spans 15 residues. V shed 1 base and J 2 bases; nucleotides not matched to a gene: 4. CDR3 residues: CASSLVAGGNTEAFF. CDR3 coding DNA: TGTGCCAGCAGCTTAGTGGCAGGGGGTAACACTGAAGCTTTCTTT.

The CDR3 nucleotides read TGTGCCAGTATGATGTGGCGAGGGGGAGATCAGCCCCAGCATTTT. This encodes CASMMWRGGDQPQHF. This chain links TRBV19 with TRBJ1-5; a possible D gene is TRBD1 (6 bases). The CDR3 is 15 residues long. V lost 7 bases, J lost 5 bases, and 18 bases lay in between. Per the germline V gene, CDR1 is LNHDA and CDR2 is SQIVND (reference sequence).

V gene TRBV5-1 combines with J gene TRBJ1-1; D might be TRBD1 (6 bases). The germline gives CDR1 SGHRS, CDR2 YFSETQ. V was trimmed by 5 bases and J by 2 bases, leaving 13 bases between them. The CDR3 runs 14 residues. CDR3 in DNA: TGCGCCAGCAGAGGGGGGGCCGTAAACACTGAAGCTTTCTTT. Amino acids: CASRGGAVNTEAFF.

V usage is TRBV4-3 and J usage is TRBJ1-5; D possibly corresponds to TRBD1 (5 bases). V was pared by 0 bases and J by 1 base, with 13 bases between. Germline CDR1 is LGHNA and CDR2 is YSLEER. The CDR3 runs to 17 residues. The CDR3 nucleotides are TGCGCCAGCAGCCAAGAAGGGGAGGGGAGAAGCAATCAGCCCCAGCATTTT. It yields the protein CASSQEGEGRSNQPQHF.

The J gene is TRBJ2-7, the V gene TRBV6-6, with D maybe TRBD1 (5 bases). V lost 0 bases and J lost 6, with 12 bases in between. The CDR3 contains 14 residues. The germline gives CDR1 MNHNY, CDR2 SVGAGI (reference sequence). CDR3 in DNA: TGTGCCAGCAGTTACTCAAGCCAGGGTGCCGAGCAGTACTTC. It translates to CASSYSSQGAEQYF.

This clone is a singleton in its sample. V gene TRBV7-9 combines with J gene TRBJ1-1; D perhaps matches TRBD1 (6 bases). The germline V gene has CDR1 SEHNR and CDR2 FQNEAQ (reference sequence). The CDR3 covers 15 residues. V was pared by 1 base and J by 2 bases, with 11 bases between. The CDR3 is CASSLGTGINTEAFF. The CDR3 DNA reads as TGTGCCAGCAGCTTAGGAACAGGGATAAACACTGAAGCTTTCTTT.

This CDR3 is CASSSGVLSGANVLTF. The CDR3, as DNA: TGCGCCAGCAGCTCGGGAGTCCTCTCTGGGGCCAACGTCCTGACTTTC. The chain uses TRBV5-1 and TRBJ2-6; D might be TRBD2 (6 bases). Germline values: CDR1 SGHRS, CDR2 YFSETQ. The CDR3 has 16 amino acids. V was cut by 3 bases and J by 0 bases, with 10 bases left in between.

This chain uses TRBV2 with TRBJ2-7; 8 bases are a match to TRBD2. J gave up 6 bases and V 2 bases, and 3 bases lay outside the gene matches. CDR1 SNHLY and CDR2 FYNNEI come from the germline V gene. The CDR3 consists of 13 residues. CDR3 sequence reads: CASSEQGLGEQYV. CDR3 DNA sequence: TGTGCCAGCAGTGAACAGGGACTAGGCGAGCAGTACGTC.

This chain joins TRBV4-1 and TRBJ1-3, with unresolved D. The CDR3 contains 18 residues. The germline V gene encodes CDR1 MGHRA and CDR2 YSYEKL. V lost 0 bases and J lost 1, with 16 bases in between. CDR3 nucleotide sequence: TGCGCCAGCAGCCAAGAGGACGGAGGAGGTAATTCTGGAAACACCATATATTTT. It encodes CASSQEDGGGNSGNTIYF.

The V call is TRBV11-2, the J call TRBJ2-7, with TRBD1 identical over 7 bases. The CDR3 sequence is 18 residues long. J was trimmed by 2 bases and V by 3 bases; bases with no gene match: 16. The germline V gene has CDR1 SGHAT and CDR2 FQNNGV. The CDR3 loop reads CASSLGLRIGTVPYEQYF. Written as DNA, the CDR3 is TGTGCCAGCAGCTTGGGGTTAAGAATAGGGACAGTTCCCTACGAGCAGTACTTC.

The chain uses TRBV12-5 and TRBJ2-1; D gene ambiguous. Germline assignment: CDR1 LGHNT and CDR2 FRNRAP. Trimming left V 2 bases short and J 3 bases short, with 5 bases between. The CDR3 length is 13 residues. The CDR3 DNA follows: TGTGCTAGTGGTTTGTACAGCTACAATGAGCAGTTCTTC. Amino acids: CASGLYSYNEQFF. The whole variable domain, filled in from reference TRBV12-5 and TRBJ2-1, reads DARVTQTPRHKVTEMGQEVTMRCQPILGHNTVFWYRQTMMQGLELLAYFRNRAPLDDSGMPKDRFSAEMPDATLATLKIQPSEPRDSAVYFCASGLYSYNEQFFGPGTRLTVL.

This clone was seen just once. The chain employs TRBV11-2 and TRBJ2-3; TRBD1 is a possible D gene (5 bases). Trimming took off 3 bases at V and 2 bases at J, with 6 bases between the two ends. This CDR3 comprises 13 residues. Germline lookup yields CDR1 SGHAT and CDR2 FQNNGV. The CDR3 here is CASSLDITDTQYF. Here the CDR3 DNA reads TGTGCCAGCAGCTTGGACATCACAGATACGCAGTATTTT.

This CDR3 is CASSQVAGARGNTIYF. CDR3 nucleotides: TGTGCCAGCAGCCAAGTTGCGGGGGCGCGGGGAAACACCATATATTTT. The chain recombines TRBV14 with TRBJ1-3, with D maybe TRBD1 (6 bases). Per germline, CDR1 SGHDN and CDR2 FVKESK. CDR3 length: 16 residues. V was pared by 1 base and J by 4 bases, with 14 bases between.

V is TRBV10-1 and J is TRBJ2-3; weak D call: TRBD2 (5 bases). This CDR3 contains 17 residues. Trimming took off 3 bases at V and 0 bases at J, with 16 bases between the two ends. Germline lookup yields CDR1 WNHNN and CDR2 SYGVQD (reference sequence). CDR3 sequence: CASSEILPGTSTDTQYF. CDR3 nucleotide sequence: TGCGCCAGCAGTGAAATACTCCCGGGAACTAGCACAGATACGCAGTATTTT.

This clone is a singleton in its sample. The chain is built from TRBV5-6 and TRBJ1-6; D remains ambiguous. V was trimmed by 4 bases and J by 12 bases, leaving 11 bases between them. CDR3 length: 12 residues. Germline V gene data show CDR1 as SGHDT and CDR2 as YYEEEE. The CDR3 protein is CASSAAVQPLHF. In DNA form, the CDR3 reads TGTGCCAGCAGCGCCGCCGTACAACCCCTCCACTTT.

V is TRBV30 and J is TRBJ2-3; TRBD2 agrees at 12 bases. The CDR3 loop spans 14 amino acids. V lost 6 bases and J lost 4; bases outside the gene matches: 5. Germline assignment: CDR1 GTSNPN and CDR2 SVGIG (reference sequence). CDR3 loop: CACALAGGSDTQYF. The CDR3 bases are TGTGCCTGTGCACTAGCGGGGGGATCAGATACGCAGTATTTT.

In this sample, this clone turned up a few times. The chain links TRBV27 to TRBJ2-2; D gene ambiguous. The CDR3 has 19 residues. Trimming stripped 6 bases from V and 0 bases from J, with 23 bases between. Looked up from germline, CDR1 is MNHEY and CDR2 is SMNVEV (reference sequence). The DNA of the CDR3 is TGTGCCAGCAGCTCCGGGTTAGTGACGGTATACGCGAACACCGGGGAGCTGTTTTTT. Translating it yields CASSSGLVTVYANTGELFF.

This rearrangement joins TRBV19 to TRBJ1-1; D call uncertain. This CDR3 comprises 14 residues. CDR1 and CDR2 (germline): LNHDA, SQIVND (reference sequence). The V and J ends lost 3 bases and 0 bases respectively, with 8 bases between them. CDR3 protein: CASSMAGMNTEAFF. The CDR3 bases are TGTGCCAGTAGTATGGCGGGAATGAACACTGAAGCTTTCTTT.

The V call is TRBV6-6, the J call TRBJ2-4; 9 positions match TRBD2. With V trimmed by 4 bases and J by 2 bases, 6 bases remained unmatched. Germline CDR1 reads MNHNY; CDR2 reads SVGAGI (reference sequence). The CDR3 extends over 16 amino acids. DNA of the CDR3: TGTGCCAGCAGTTTCGGGACTAGCAAACCCAAAAACATTCAGTACTTC. Translation: CASSFGTSKPKNIQYF.

The V gene is TRBV30, the J gene TRBJ1-2; D gene unclear. Per the germline V gene, CDR1 is GTSNPN and CDR2 is SVGIG (reference sequence). V lost 3 bases to trimming and J lost 4 bases, with 6 bases between them. This CDR3 has 11 residues. The CDR3 DNA reads TGTGCCTGGAGCCTCGGCTATGGCTACACCTTC. Translation: CAWSLGYGYTF.

V usage is TRBV7-2 and J usage is TRBJ1-5, with a tentative D call TRBD1 (6 bases). The CDR3 runs to 15 residues. Trimming cost V 2 bases and J 3 bases, with 11 bases left between them. Germline loops: CDR1 SGHTA, CDR2 FQGNSA. The CDR3 DNA reads as TGTGCCAGCAGCTTATGGGGGCACCTCAATCAGCCCCAGCATTTT. This codes for CASSLWGHLNQPQHF.